This T cell receptor (beta chain) was recorded in a study of regulatory T cells in long-lasting Graves disease. Time point denoted: newly diagnosed GD, antithyroid drugs for less than 3 months. PBMC-extracted RNA yielded the TCR library. The CDR3 runs 15 residues. V was cut by 4 bases and J by 5 bases, with 17 bases left in between. Germline V gene lookup returns CDR1 ENHRY and CDR2 SYGVKD. iRepertoire HTBI primers and Arm-PCR of CDR3 regions built TCR beta libraries. Via MiXCR, TCRdb re-called the multiplex PCR reads, giving one row per CDR3 protein. Of 400,000 to 550,000 distinct CDR3 sequences detected, 16% appear once; the ten largest clones hold about 11%. This clonotype has only a few counts. Another study also made use of these data, one on T cells in Graves' hyperthyroidism and ophthalmopathy.

The sample here was peripheral blood mononuclear cells (PBMCs), taken at new diagnosis, from a patient treated with antithyroid drugs. The receptor was derived from a woman aged 25 to 39 with Graves disease. The chain couples TRBV10-3 to TRBJ2-5; TRBD2 is a possible D gene (5 bases). The chain's CDR3 is CAISVSGRERETQYF. The CDR3 nucleotides are TGTGCCATCAGTGTAAGCGGTCGCGAAAGGGAGACCCAGTACTTC.